The clone carrying this T cell receptor (beta chain) occurred a few times. V was cut by 2 bases and J by 4 bases, with 11 bases left in between. CDR1 SGHTA and CDR2 FQGNSA come from the germline V gene. CDR3 length equals 15 residues. The sample comes from a study of radiotherapy plus CTLA-4 blockade in lung cancer. Profiled with immunoSEQ multiplex PCR; TCRdb holds only in-frame clones, not every one. Among around 80,000 clones listed, roughly 80% were seen once. The source of this sequence is a human donor with non-small cell lung cancer whose response to radiotherapy plus ipilimumab could not be evaluated. The chain employs TRBV7-2 and TRBJ2-2; D is unresolved. The material was peripheral blood, obtained from a patient treated with radiotherapy plus ipilimumab. CDR3 amino acids: CASSLYLGRTGELFF. CDR3 in DNA: TGTGCCAGCAGCTTATACCTGGGCCGCACCGGGGAGCTGTTTTTT.